This is a list of T cell receptor beta chains from one sample in a study of shared clonotypes between healthy human individuals. This table comes from immunoSEQ multiplex PCR, and its TCRdb copy is limited to in-frame clones, with some not included. The data show 730,000 or so clones, approximately 75% seen once. Sequencing was done on a sample of memory CD4+ T cells sorted from blood. The receptors originated from a woman younger than 45 in good health. The CDR3 runs from the conserved cysteine through the conserved F or W. Each record gives: clone size, V gene, D gene, J gene, CDR3 DNA, CDR3 protein. A D gene is named only where the DNA matches it firmly. Clone size is given for some rows only: seen once, a few or many times, or a class if the clone is expanded.

>-|TRBV5-4|TRBD2|TRBJ2-1
TGTGCCAGCAGCTTGGAGCTAGCGGGAGTCTCCTACAATGAGCAGTTCTTC
CASSLELAGVSYNEQFF
>-|TRBV6-5|-|TRBJ2-1
TGTGCCAGCAGTTCCGGGAGCTCCTACAATGAGCAGTTCTTC
CASSSGSSYNEQFF
>-|TRBV5-1|-|TRBJ2-3
TGCGCCAGCACAGATACCACAGATACGCAGTATTTT
CASTDTTDTQYF
>-|TRBV6-5|-|TRBJ2-5
TGTGCCACCACAGACAGGCAAGAGACCCAGTACTTC
CATTDRQETQYF
>-|TRBV27|-|TRBJ2-7
TGTGCCAGCAGTAAACGGGTCGAGTCCTACGAGCAGTACTTC
CASSKRVESYEQYF
>-|TRBV6-1|-|TRBJ1-4
TGTGCCAGCAGTGGACGGACGAATGAAAAACTGTTTTTT
CASSGRTNEKLFF
>-|TRBV25-1|-|TRBJ2-1
TGTGCCAGCAGTGTTCCAGGGGCCCTTAGCTCCTACAATGAGCAGTTCTTC
CASSVPGALSSYNEQFF
>-|TRBV11-1|-|TRBJ2-7
TGTGCCAGCAGCAAGGCGGAACACTACGAGCAGTACTTC
CASSKAEHYEQYF
>-|TRBV6-1|TRBD2|TRBJ2-1
TGTGCCAGCAGGCGACTAGCGGGAGACAATGAGCAGTTCTTC
CASRRLAGDNEQFF
>few|TRBV6-6|-|TRBJ2-7
TGTGCCAGCAGTTCCAGGACCCACTACGAGCAGTACTTC
CASSSRTHYEQYF
>-|TRBV6-5|TRBD2|TRBJ2-3
TGTGCCAGCAGTTTAACTAGCGGGAGGAATACGCAGTATTTT
CASSLTSGRNTQYF
>few|TRBV10-3|-|TRBJ1-1
TGTGCCATCAGTGAGGGACATAACACTGAAGCTTTCTTT
CAISEGHNTEAFF
>-|TRBV28|TRBD1|TRBJ2-2
TGTGCCAGCAGCACCTCAGGGGGCTGGGCTTCTCCCGGGCTGTTTTTT
CASSTSGGWASPGLFF
>-|TRBV5-6|-|TRBJ2-3
TGTGCCAGCAGTCGGAGCGGCGGCACAGATACGCAGTATTTT
CASSRSGGTDTQYF
>-|TRBV19|-|TRBJ2-4
TGTGCCAGTAGTACCGTAACAACGTTCTCCGCCAAAAACATTCAGTACTTC
CASSTVTTFSAKNIQYF
>once|TRBV28|-|TRBJ1-1
TGTGCCAGCAGTTTACGTCCGGGACCACAGCTGAGGGCTTTCTTT
CASSLRPGPQLRAFF
>-|TRBV6-5|-|TRBJ1-4
TGTGCCAGCAGTTACTCCGGGACCCTTAATGAAAAACTGTTTTTT
CASSYSGTLNEKLFF
>-|TRBV5-1|TRBD2|TRBJ2-7
TGCGCCAGCAGCTTACTAGCGGGTTCTCCCGAGCAGTACTTC
CASSLLAGSPEQYF
>-|TRBV14|-|TRBJ2-5
TGTGCCAGCAGCCAGCTCAGAGTGGACAGTTATCAAGTGACCCAGTACTTC
CASSQLRVDSYQVTQYF
>-|TRBV11-1|TRBD2|TRBJ2-7
TGTGCCAGCAGCTTCAAACGCGGGAGGGCCTCCGAGCAGTACTTC
CASSFKRGRASEQYF
>-|TRBV5-1|-|TRBJ2-5
TGCGCCAGCAGCTTGGCCTTTTCGGAGACCCAGTACTTC
CASSLAFSETQYF
>few|TRBV5-6|-|TRBJ2-3
TGTGCCAGCAGCAAACCGGTCGCTAGCGATAGCACAGATACGCAGTATTTT
CASSKPVASDSTDTQYF
>-|TRBV19|-|TRBJ1-1
TGTGCCAGTAGTGGTTGGACTGAAGCTTTCTTT
CASSGWTEAFF
>-|TRBV6-1|TRBD2|TRBJ2-5
TGTGCCAGCTCTGTGGGAGGGCAACTCCAAGAGACCCAGTACTTC
CASSVGGQLQETQYF
>-|TRBV19|TRBD1|TRBJ2-7
TGTGCCAGTAGTAGAGGACAGGGGGCCTTCGAGCAGTACTTC
CASSRGQGAFEQYF
>-|TRBV19|-|TRBJ2-5
TGTGCCAGTAGTATTATCGGCATCGGGGAAGAGACCCAGTACTTC
CASSIIGIGEETQYF
>-|TRBV18|-|TRBJ2-7
TGTGCCAGCTCACGGAGGACAGTTTCCAGCTCCTACGAGCAGTACTTC
CASSRRTVSSSYEQYF
>-|TRBV6-1|-|TRBJ2-7
TGTGCCAGCATGTGGGGATTCACCGAGCAGTACTTC
CASMWGFTEQYF
>-|TRBV25-1|-|TRBJ2-5
TGTGCCAGCAGTGCCCGGGACTCCTTAGAGGGCTCTCAAGAGACCCAGTACTTC
CASSARDSLEGSQETQYF
>-|TRBV28|-|TRBJ1-1
TGTGCCAGCAGTTTAATGCAGCTCACTGAAGCTTTCTTT
CASSLMQLTEAFF
>many|TRBV7-9|TRBD2|TRBJ2-2
TGTGCCAGCAGCGCCCGTAGCGGGAGGGATACCGGGGAGCTGTTTTTT
CASSARSGRDTGELFF
>-|TRBV5-4|TRBD1|TRBJ2-3
TGTGCCAGCAGCCTCACACAGGGGGCAGGGACAGATACGCAGTATTTT
CASSLTQGAGTDTQYF
>-|TRBV5-4|TRBD1|TRBJ2-7
TGTGCCAGCAGCTTAACAGGGGACTCCTACGAGCAGTACTTC
CASSLTGDSYEQYF
>-|TRBV4-1|-|TRBJ1-5
TGCGCCAGCAGCGAAGGAATGGCACTCTCCGTCAATCAGCCCCAGCATTTT
CASSEGMALSVNQPQHF
>-|TRBV18|-|TRBJ2-1
TGTGCCAGCTCACCGCCCGGAGGGGGCTGGGGTGAGCAGTTCTTC
CASSPPGGGWGEQFF
>-|TRBV6-5|-|TRBJ1-4
TGTGCCAGCAGTTACTCCTCGAGTCCGAGTAATGAAAAACTGTTTTTT
CASSYSSSPSNEKLFF
>-|TRBV28|-|TRBJ2-3
TGTGCCAGCAGTTCGCGGGATACGCAGTATTTT
CASSSRDTQYF
>-|TRBV4-2|-|TRBJ2-7
TGTGCCAGCAGCCAAGATGGGAACTTAGTTTACGAGCAGTACTTC
CASSQDGNLVYEQYF
>-|TRBV19|-|TRBJ2-7
TGTGCCAGTAGTAGGGACGTCTATTCCCCCTACGAGCAGTACTTC
CASSRDVYSPYEQYF
>-|TRBV27|TRBD1|TRBJ2-7
TGTGCCAGCAGTTTCCTCGGCAGGGGACAGGGACGAAACGAGCAGTACTTC
CASSFLGRGQGRNEQYF
>-|TRBV18|-|TRBJ1-1
TGTGCCAGCTCACCTGGACACACGGGAATGGGGACTGAAGCTTTCTTT
CASSPGHTGMGTEAFF
>-|TRBV7-9|TRBD2|TRBJ2-3
TGTGCCAGCAGCTTGGGGCTAGCGGGAGATACGCAGTATTTT
CASSLGLAGDTQYF
>-|TRBV5-6|-|TRBJ1-1
TGTGCCAGCAGCTATTCAGAGCCGGGCTACATGAACACTGAAGCTTTCTTT
CASSYSEPGYMNTEAFF
>few|TRBV28|-|TRBJ1-3
TGTGCCTCCTCCCCCCCCTGGACTCGCCGCTCTGGAAACACCATATATTTT
CASSPPWTRRSGNTIYF
>-|TRBV28|TRBD1|TRBJ2-7
TGTGCCAGCAGTTTAGGACAGGGTTCGAGGGAGCAGTACTTC
CASSLGQGSREQYF
>-|TRBV7-2|-|TRBJ1-2
TGTGCCAGCAGCCCCCGGGGGGGTTCCTATGGCTACACCTTC
CASSPRGGSYGYTF
>-|TRBV10-3|-|TRBJ1-1
TGTGCCATCAGTGATACCCGGGGAGGGAACACTGAAGCTTTCTTT
CAISDTRGGNTEAFF
>-|TRBV27|-|TRBJ1-1
TGTGCCAGCGGCGTCCCCAGGCAGATCGCCACTGAAGCTTTCTTT
CASGVPRQIATEAFF
>-|TRBV18|-|TRBJ2-5
TGTGCCAGCTCGAGAATCCAGGGAGGACAAGAGACCCAGTACTTC
CASSRIQGGQETQYF
>-|TRBV5-1|TRBD2|TRBJ2-1
TGCGCCAGCAGCACTAGCGGGAGCTTATACAATGAGCAGTTCTTC
CASSTSGSLYNEQFF
>-|TRBV7-3|-|TRBJ1-4
TGTGCCAGCAGCTTAACGTCGGGGGGCGAACTGTTTTTT
CASSLTSGGELFF
>-|TRBV11-3|-|TRBJ2-1
TGTGCCAGCAGCGCCCGTCCAGGGGGGAGCTACAATGAGCAGTTCTTC
CASSARPGGSYNEQFF
>-|TRBV28|-|TRBJ1-2
TGTGCCAGCAGTTTTAGATGGACCCTAAACTACTATGGCTACACCTTC
CASSFRWTLNYYGYTF
>few|TRBV10-3|-|TRBJ1-3
TGTGCCACCTTACAGGGCGTCGGAAACACCATATATTTT
CATLQGVGNTIYF
>few|TRBV6-6|-|TRBJ2-5
TGTGCCAGCAGTTACTCCGCGGCCCAAGAGACCCAGTACTTC
CASSYSAAQETQYF
>-|TRBV18|-|TRBJ2-1
TGTGCCAGCTCAAGCCTACCCCCGTCGGCTAACAATGAGCAGTTCTTC
CASSSLPPSANNEQFF
>-|TRBV28|TRBD1|TRBJ1-2
TGTGCCAGCAGTCCTTCTGGGACAGGGGTTGGCTATGGCTACACCTTC
CASSPSGTGVGYGYTF
>-|TRBV7-9|TRBD1|TRBJ1-4
TGTGCCAGCAGCTTAGGACAGGGTAGGGAAAAACTGTTTTTT
CASSLGQGREKLFF
>once|TRBV6-4|-|TRBJ2-2
TGTGCCAGCAGTGCACAAAACACCGGGGAGCTGTTTTTT
CASSAQNTGELFF